This T cell receptor beta chain is from a study of graft-versus-host responses after intestinal transplantation. About the study: Multivisceral, liver-intestinal, or isolated intestinal grafts were transplanted into recipients. Every one of the recipients received anti-thymocyte globulin induction and afterwards took tacrolimus and steroids for around 3 years.

Libraries were prepared by immunoSEQ multiplex PCR; TCRdb keeps only in-frame clonotypes and omits some of them. This sample carries just under 90,000 clones, around four fifths of them seen once, and the ten largest clones take 15% to 20%. Points from the study as a whole: Where graft-donor T cell macrochimerism was present, patients had high graft-versus-host to host-versus-graft clonal ratios in allografts.

Concerning this clone itself: The target antigen is unknown.

V lost 6 bases to trimming and J lost 6 bases, with 7 bases between them. Per germline, CDR1 MNHNS and CDR2 SASEGT. CDR3 size: 11 residues. The sequencing here drew on unstimulated CD8+ T cells sorted from spleen or lymph node cells, taken before intestinal transplant. The receptor was isolated from a human donor who received an intestinal transplant. The chain employs TRBV6-1 and TRBJ2-3; D is undetermined. CDR3 nucleotides: TGTGCCAGCAGGCACTCGGATACGCAGTATTTT. Encoded protein: CASRHSDTQYF.